This section outlines one T cell receptor beta chain sequence together with its context. Per germline, CDR1 SGHTA and CDR2 FQGNSA. After removal of 5 bases from V and 4 bases from J, the junction contained 1 base not matched to a gene. CDR3 length: 12 residues. PCR used 60 Vbeta primers and 13 Jbeta primers. The table came from immunoSEQ multiplex PCR; TCRdb's copy has only in-frame clones and leaves some out. The sample holds approximately 90,000 clones, around four fifths seen once. The sample comes from a study of cytomegalovirus exposure and HLA in healthy donors. The clonotype was recovered from a male donor in good health and CMV-seronegative. Sequenced: PBMCs. The V gene is TRBV7-2, the J gene TRBJ1-2; 7 positions match TRBD1. This CDR3 is CASSRDSYGYTF. CDR3 nucleotides: TGTGCCAGCAGCCGGGACAGCTATGGCTACACCTTC.